The T cell receptor beta chain described here comes from a study of OX40 agonist ivuxolimab in advanced cancers. Study-wide results and caveats: Clonal expansion by week 6 occurred in CD4+ and CD8+ blood T cells (at 0.1 to 3.0 mg/kg).

Sampled blood was obtained at baseline, cycle 4 day 1, and cycle 7 day 1. About this clone: The antigen is not known.

Using immunoSEQ multiplex PCR, the repertoire was profiled, and TCRdb retains in-frame clones only, with some absent. The sample lists 60,000 to 80,000 clones, about nine tenths occurring once. This clonotype was obtained from an adult with an advanced solid tumor such as melanoma, head and neck, liver or kidney cancer. Here the sequenced sample was CD4+ or CD8+ T cells sorted from blood, taken in a trial of the OX40 agonist ivuxolimab.

The CDR3 bases are TGCGCCAGCAGCCAAGGACACCGGGACAGTGGAGCTTTCTTT. It is translated as CASSQGHRDSGAFF. This chain uses TRBV4-3 with TRBJ1-1; 7 nucleotides line up with TRBD1. CDR3 size: 14 residues. Germline loops: CDR1 LGHNA, CDR2 YSLEER. With V trimmed by 1 base and J by 10 bases, 9 bases remained unmatched.